The rows below give T cell receptor beta chains drawn from one sample of a study of T cell responses to AZD1222 COVID-19 vaccine. Some clones are missing from TCRdb's copy, which holds only in-frame ones; the method was immunoSEQ multiplex PCR. The profile shows about 130,000 clones, around 85% of them singletons. The sample consisted of peripheral blood, taken 28 days after the second AZD1222 dose. The receptors shown here come from an adult who received the AZD1222 COVID-19 vaccine. CDR3s include the opening cysteine and the closing phenylalanine or tryptophan. D genes are given only for firm matches. Only part of the rows carry a size: once, few, many, or a class if the clone is expanded.

TGCGCCAGCAGCGTTCGGGGGGCCCCGAACACCGGGGAGCTGTTTTTT	CASSVRGAPNTGELFF	TRBV5-1	.	TRBJ2-2	.
TGTGCCAGTAGTCGCGACAGGGAGGGTGGCTACACCTTC	CASSRDREGGYTF	TRBV19	.	TRBJ1-2	TRBD1
TGTGCCAGCAGCTTGTTCGGACAGAGGGATCAGCCCCAGCATTTT	CASSLFGQRDQPQHF	TRBV5-4	.	TRBJ1-5	.
TGTGCCAGCGCGACCGGTCTGGACTACACCTTC	CASATGLDYTF	TRBV27	once	TRBJ1-2	.
TGTGCCAGCAGCCAACCGACAGCGGGGGGAGGCGAGCAGTACTTC	CASSQPTAGGGEQYF	TRBV4-2	few	TRBJ2-7	TRBD2
TGTGCCAGCAGTTATCGGAGCGGGGGTCCCTACGAGCAGTACTTC	CASSYRSGGPYEQYF	TRBV6-2/TRBV6-3	.	TRBJ2-7	TRBD2
TGTGCCAGTGCCCTAGCGGGGGTTCAGCCCCAGCATTTT	CASALAGVQPQHF	TRBV19	.	TRBJ1-5	.
TGTGCCAGCAGCTTAGAGGGCAGGGCTGGAAACACCATATATTTT	CASSLEGRAGNTIYF	TRBV7-6	.	TRBJ1-3	.
TGTGCCATCAGTGATTATGAGACCCAGTACTTC	CAISDYETQYF	TRBV10-3	once	TRBJ2-5	.
TGTGCCAGCAGCCCCGGGGACAGTCCGTACCAAGAGACCCAGTACTTC	CASSPGDSPYQETQYF	TRBV7-9	.	TRBJ2-5	TRBD1
TGTGCCAGCAGTTTCACAAGTTACACTGAAGCTTTCTTT	CASSFTSYTEAFF	TRBV28	.	TRBJ1-1	.
TGTGCCAGCAGCTCGGGACCGACTCTTGAAGCTTTCTTT	CASSSGPTLEAFF	TRBV11-2	few	TRBJ1-1	.
TGTGCCAGCAGCTTGGCAGGGAAGAGGGAGCAGTACTTC	CASSLAGKREQYF	TRBV5-4	.	TRBJ2-7	.
TGTGCCAGTAGTATCCTTACAGGGTGGACTGAAGCTTTCTTT	CASSILTGWTEAFF	TRBV19	few	TRBJ1-1	.
TGTGCCAGTAGTAGGTCCGGGCAGAACACTGAAGCTTTCTTT	CASSRSGQNTEAFF	TRBV19	.	TRBJ1-1	.